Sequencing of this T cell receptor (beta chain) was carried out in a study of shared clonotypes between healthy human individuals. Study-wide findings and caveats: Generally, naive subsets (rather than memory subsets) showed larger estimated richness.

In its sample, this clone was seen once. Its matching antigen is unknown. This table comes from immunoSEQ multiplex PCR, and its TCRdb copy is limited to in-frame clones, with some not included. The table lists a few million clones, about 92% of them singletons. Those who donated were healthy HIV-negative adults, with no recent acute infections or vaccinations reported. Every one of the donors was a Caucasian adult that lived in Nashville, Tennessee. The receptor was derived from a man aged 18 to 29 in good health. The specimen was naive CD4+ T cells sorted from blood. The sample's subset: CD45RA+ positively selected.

CDR3 in amino acids: CAWTPPGHLTGELFF. The DNA of the CDR3 is TGTGCCTGGACCCCTCCGGGACACTTAACCGGGGAGCTGTTTTTT. This chain connects TRBV30 to TRBJ2-2; tentatively, D is TRBD1 (6 bases). With 4 bases removed from V and 5 bases from J, the gap between germline ends came to 17 bases. The CDR3 covers 15 residues. Germline V gene data show CDR1 as GTSNPN and CDR2 as SVGIG (reference sequence).